This TCR beta chain was recovered during a study of graft-versus-host responses after intestinal transplantation. About the study: All recipients were transplanted with multivisceral, liver-intestinal, or isolated intestinal grafts. Study results and limitations: The recipient marrow held GvH clones, and some of them showed up first in ileum or blood. High graft-versus-host to host-versus-graft clonal ratios were found in allografts of patients who had graft-donor T cell macrochimerism.

This clone has only a few counts. Its antigen is currently unknown. Assay: immunoSEQ multiplex PCR; the TCRdb copy retains only in-frame clones and omits some. The sample holds more than 10,000 clones; about 83% are singletons and the top ten take 50%. This clonotype was sampled from a human patient who received an intestinal transplant, so some T cells may come from the graft donor. The sample in question was PBMCs, obtained roughly 130 days after transplant.

The CDR3 protein is CAISEVENYGYTF. CDR3 nucleotides: TGTGCCATCAGTGAGGTGGAGAACTATGGCTACACCTTC. The genes are TRBV10-3 and TRBJ1-2, with D uncertain. This CDR3 comprises 13 residues. CDR1 ENHRY and CDR2 SYGVKD come from the germline V gene. Trimming removed 2 bases from V and 2 bases from J, with 6 bases in between.